These 27 T cell receptor beta chains share one sample of origin, sequenced in a study of T cells after yellow fever vaccination. TCRdb reprocessed the 5' RACE reads with MiXCR, giving one entry per CDR3 protein. The sample lists a few hundred thousand distinct CDR3 sequences; 15% to 20% were seen once. The material was PBMCs, obtained 15 days after the yellow fever booster vaccination. The source is a man aged 25-40 years who received the YFV17D yellow fever vaccine.

This clonotype came up a few times. The rearrangement joins TRBV6-1 to TRBJ1-2, with D possibly being TRBD1 (6 bases). The CDR3 length is 13 residues. With 7 bases removed from V and 2 bases from J, the gap between germline ends came to 11 bases. The germline V gene encodes CDR1 MNHNS and CDR2 SASEGT. CDR3 sequence: CASNEQGNYGYTF. The CDR3 nucleotides read TGTGCCAGCAATGAGCAGGGGAACTATGGCTACACCTTC.

This clonotype has only a few counts. The chain is built from TRBV7-2 and TRBJ2-3, with D perhaps matching TRBD2 (5 bases). This CDR3 has 14 amino acids. Between the trimmed V and J ends, which lost 5 bases and 3 bases, there was a span of 12 bases. Germline CDR1 reads SGHTA; CDR2 reads FQGNSA. CDR3 bases: TGTGCCAGCAGCCCCTATTCGGGAACAGATACGCAGTATTTT. Translation gives CASSPYSGTDTQYF.

V usage is TRBV28 and J usage is TRBJ2-1; 10 bases map to TRBD2. V dropped 6 bases and J dropped 4; count of bases not matched to a gene: 12. In germline, CDR1 is MDHEN, CDR2 SYDVKM. The CDR3 runs to 17 residues. The DNA for the CDR3 is TGTGCCAGCAGGAGCGGGAGGGATCTTCAACCGTACAATGAGCAGTTCTTC. This gives the protein CASRSGRDLQPYNEQFF.

This chain joins TRBV29-1 and TRBJ1-5, with a weak D call TRBD1 (5 bases). Trimming pared 6 bases from V and 3 bases from J, leaving 15 bases between. The germline V gene encodes CDR1 SQVTM and CDR2 ANQGSEA. CDR3 length: 14 residues. The CDR3: CSVVGTGTNQPQHF. CDR3 nucleotide sequence: TGCAGCGTGGTGGGAACAGGCACCAATCAGCCCCAGCATTTT.

This clonotype was detected a few times. The chain carries TRBV3-1 and TRBJ2-1; 11 nucleotides match TRBD2. V lost 6 bases, J lost 4 bases, and 2 bases stayed unmatched. This CDR3 has 14 amino acids. The germline V gene encodes CDR1 LGHDT and CDR2 YNNKEL (reference sequence). The CDR3 protein is CASSSSGRYNEQFF. Written as DNA, the CDR3 is TGTGCCAGCAGTTCTAGCGGGAGGTACAATGAGCAGTTCTTC.

The chain links TRBV20-1 to TRBJ2-5, with D perhaps matching TRBD2 (6 bases). This CDR3 is built from 12 residues. Germline V lookup: CDR1 DFQATT, CDR2 SNEGSKA (reference sequence). The ends were cut back, 5 bases at V and 3 bases at J, with 10 bases in the middle. DNA for the CDR3: TGCAGTGCTCCAGGCGGGAAAGAGACCCAGTACTTC. This encodes CSAPGGKETQYF.

The chain recombines TRBV10-3 with TRBJ2-7; 10 bases are a match to TRBD1. Losses at the gene ends were 3 bases for V and 2 bases for J; bases not matched to a gene: 4. The CDR3 covers 15 residues. The germline V gene has CDR1 ENHRY and CDR2 SYGVKD. The CDR3 DNA is TGTGCCATCAGTGATCGGGACAGGGGACCCTACGAGCAGTACTTC. It encodes CAISDRDRGPYEQYF.

The rearrangement joins TRBV5-1 to TRBJ2-5; D ambiguous. Trimming cost V 0 bases and J 1 base, with 10 bases left between them. The germline gives CDR1 SGHRS, CDR2 YFSETQ. The CDR3 length is 15 residues. This CDR3 reads CASSLARPIQETQYF. The CDR3 DNA sequence: TGCGCCAGCAGCTTGGCCCGACCAATCCAAGAGACCCAGTACTTC.

A few counts support this clonotype. The chain recombines TRBV9 with TRBJ2-2; no definite D call. The CDR3 has 13 amino acids. The V and J ends lost 7 bases and 5 bases respectively, with 12 bases between them. Looked up from germline, CDR1 is SGDLS and CDR2 is YYNGEE. CDR3 loop: CASGLTRTGELFF. CDR3 sequence (DNA): TGTGCCAGCGGCTTGACAAGGACCGGGGAGCTGTTTTTT.

The chain carries TRBV18 and TRBJ2-5; tentatively, D is TRBD2 (6 bases). Germline CDR1 KGHSH, CDR2 LQKENI. Deletions cut 8 bases from V and 1 base from J, with 17 bases between. There are 15 residues in the CDR3. CDR3 protein: CASTSFHGGQETQYF. For the CDR3, the DNA is TGTGCCAGCACCTCCTTCCACGGGGGCCAAGAGACCCAGTACTTC.

The sample holds one count of this clonotype. This rearrangement joins TRBV6-2 or TRBV6-3 to TRBJ2-2, with 10 bases that match TRBD1. Germline CDR1 MNHEY, CDR2 SVGEGT. The CDR3 spans 16 residues. V shed 5 bases, J shed 4 bases, and the junction held 7 bases outside the gene matches. The CDR3 is CASSTTGTGATGELFF. In DNA, the CDR3 is TGTGCCAGCAGTACCACCGGGACAGGGGCCACCGGGGAGCTGTTTTTT.

This clonotype was found many times. The rearrangement links TRBV7-2 to TRBJ2-5; TRBD2 aligns across 8 bases. V was pared by 4 bases and J by 5 bases, with 9 bases of the junction left unmatched. This CDR3 contains 15 residues. From germline, CDR1 is SGHTA and CDR2 FQGNSA. CDR3 DNA sequence: TGTGCCAGCAGCTCGGAGAGCGGGAGATGGGAGACCCAGTACTTC. This encodes CASSSESGRWETQYF.

This clonotype was observed a few times. The rearrangement uses TRBV5-6 and TRBJ2-2; no firm D call. Germline V gene lookup returns CDR1 SGHDT and CDR2 YYEEEE. V lost 0 bases to trimming and J lost 0 bases, with 15 bases between them. The length of the CDR3 is 18 residues. The CDR3 nucleotides read TGTGCCAGCAGCTTGGTAAAACTGGGTTACGCGAACACCGGGGAGCTGTTTTTT. It specifies CASSLVKLGYANTGELFF.

This clonotype was observed a few times. The chain employs TRBV27 and TRBJ2-5; 9 bases are a match to TRBD2. Unmatched junction bases numbered 10, after V lost 7 bases and J lost 1 base. The CDR3 sequence is 16 residues long. From germline, CDR1 is MNHEY and CDR2 SMNVEV (reference sequence). The CDR3 region is CASIAGVPALQETQYF. The CDR3 nucleotides are TGTGCCAGCATAGCGGGAGTCCCTGCTCTCCAAGAGACCCAGTACTTC.

The chain uses TRBV5-1 and TRBJ1-2; 12 bases align to TRBD1. Germline V gene sequence: CDR1 SGHRS, CDR2 YFSETQ. The CDR3 has 15 amino acids. J lost 4 bases, V lost 7 bases, and 8 bases had no gene match. Here the CDR3 DNA reads TGCGCCAGCGTTCCAGGGACAGGGGGCGCCTATGGCTACACCTTC. Its protein is CASVPGTGGAYGYTF.

This sequence joins TRBV7-2 and TRBJ1-4; TRBD1 matches at 11 bases. Germline CDR1 SGHTA, CDR2 FQGNSA. The CDR3 totals 14 residues. V dropped 5 bases and J dropped 8; count of bases not matched to a gene: 4. The chain's CDR3 is CASSLDRGREKLFF. DNA of the CDR3: TGTGCCAGCAGCCTGGACAGGGGGCGCGAAAAACTGTTTTTT.

The chain joins TRBV20-1 to TRBJ2-7; 8 nucleotides align to TRBD2. Germline CDR1 DFQATT, CDR2 SNEGSKA (reference sequence). The CDR3 is 13 amino acids. Trimming at V came to 5 bases and at J to 7 bases, leaving 10 bases not matched to a gene. The CDR3: CSALTDAGGEQYF. The CDR3 nucleotides read TGCAGTGCTCTAACGGACGCGGGGGGTGAGCAGTACTTC.

This clonotype was recorded a few times. The V gene is TRBV9, the J gene TRBJ2-5; 7 positions match TRBD1. The CDR3 totals 15 residues. The germline V gene encodes CDR1 SGDLS and CDR2 YYNGEE. V gave up 0 bases and J gave up 5 bases; unmatched junction bases: 7. CDR3 DNA: TGTGCCAGCAGCGTAGCGGACAGGTCCGCGGAGACCCAGTACTTC. Amino acids: CASSVADRSAETQYF.

This chain uses TRBV6-2 or TRBV6-3 with TRBJ2-2, with D perhaps matching TRBD2 (6 bases). V lost 6 bases, J lost 5 bases, and 16 bases lay in between. The CDR3 spans 15 residues. CDR1 and CDR2 from the germline V gene are MNHEY and SVGEGT. The CDR3 DNA reads as TGTGCCAGCAGCCCCCTGGCGGGACGGACCGGGGAGCTGTTTTTT. Translated: CASSPLAGRTGELFF.

This clonotype was counted a few times. The junction does not match germline at one end; this may be a read error. V and J are TRBV6-5 and TRBJ2-7; 10 nucleotides align to TRBD1. The CDR3 contains 15 residues. Germline assignment: CDR1 MNHEY and CDR2 SVGAGI. CDR3 nucleotides: TGTTCCAGCAGTTACCGGGACAGGGGACTCTACGAGCAGTACTTC. Encoded protein: CSSSYRDRGLYEQYF.

This clonotype came up a few times. V usage is TRBV15 and J usage is TRBJ2-7; D possibly uses TRBD1 or TRBD2 (5 bases each). V lost 0 bases to trimming and J lost 3 bases, with 12 bases between them. Germline V gene lookup returns CDR1 LNHNV and CDR2 YYDKDF (reference sequence). CDR3 length: 15 residues. The CDR3 sequence: CATSRDLRDGYEQYF. The CDR3 nucleotides read TGTGCCACCAGCAGAGATCTTCGGGACGGCTACGAGCAGTACTTC.

This clonotype occurred a few times. The gene calls are TRBV25-1 and TRBJ2-7; tentatively, D is TRBD1 (6 bases). CDR1 and CDR2 (germline): MGHDK, SYGVNS. The germline V and J ends were trimmed by 6 bases and 4 bases, with 7 bases remaining between them. The length of the CDR3 is 11 residues. In DNA, the CDR3 is TGTGCCAGCAGGACAGGTTACGAGCAGTACTTC. Translating gives CASRTGYEQYF.

The chain combines TRBV27 with TRBJ1-4; maybe TRBD1 (6 bases). CDR3 length: 15 amino acids. The germline gives CDR1 MNHEY, CDR2 SMNVEV (reference sequence). V was pared by 5 bases and J by 8 bases, with 18 bases between. CDR3 bases: TGTGCCAGCAGTCCCCGGACAGATGCGAGAGAAAAACTGTTTTTT. Translation: CASSPRTDAREKLFF.

The chain employs TRBV5-6 and TRBJ2-7; TRBD2 aligns across 9 bases. J gave up 2 bases and V 3 bases, and 6 bases lay outside the gene matches. CDR3 length equals 15 residues. Looked up from germline, CDR1 is SGHDT and CDR2 is YYEEEE. CDR3 region: CASSSLVAGAYEQYF. The CDR3, as DNA: TGTGCCAGCAGCTCCCTGGTAGCGGGAGCCTACGAGCAGTACTTC. The full variable domain, rest sourced from reference TRBV5-6 and TRBJ2-7, is DAGVTQSPTHLIKTRGQQVTLRCSPKSGHDTVSWYQQALGQGPQFIFQYYEEEERQRGNFPDRFSGHQFPNYSSELNVNALLLGDSALYLCASSSLVAGAYEQYFGPGTRLTVT.

This clonotype was recorded a few times. The chain has TRBV4-2 and TRBJ2-7, with D tentatively TRBD1 (6 bases). Germline V gene data show CDR1 as LGHNA and CDR2 as YNFKEQ. The length of the CDR3 is 17 residues. V was shortened by 0 bases and J by 1 base, with 16 bases between the two germline ends. The DNA of the CDR3 is TGTGCCAGCAGCCAAGATCCTGCCGGGACACGGTCCTACGAGCAGTACTTC. Protein sequence: CASSQDPAGTRSYEQYF.

The chain employs TRBV7-2 and TRBJ1-1; D uncertain. There are 15 residues in the CDR3. Germline V gives CDR1 SGHTA, CDR2 FQGNSA. Between the trimmed V and J ends, which lost 5 bases and 0 bases, there was a span of 13 bases. DNA of the CDR3: TGTGCCAGCAGCCAACTGGGGTCGCTGAACACTGAAGCTTTCTTT. This encodes CASSQLGSLNTEAFF.

The chain joins TRBV10-3 to TRBJ2-3; 12 nucleotides agree with TRBD2. Germline V gives CDR1 ENHRY, CDR2 SYGVKD. The J segment lost 3 bases and the V segment lost 6 bases, leaving 7 bases of the junction unmatched. The CDR3 is 16 residues long. The chain's CDR3 is CAISLTSGSSTDTQYF. The CDR3, as DNA: TGTGCCATCAGCCTGACTAGCGGGAGCTCGACAGATACGCAGTATTTT.